This entry lists 21 T cell receptor beta chains sequenced from one sample in a study of graft-versus-host responses after intestinal transplantation. No antigen is known for these receptors. TCRdb's copy holds only in-frame clones and misses some; the assay was immunoSEQ multiplex PCR. The sample contains about 88,000 clones, around 90% of which appear only once. Sequencing used unstimulated CD4+ T cells sorted from spleen or lymph node cells, obtained before transplant. These receptors originate from a human donor who was the organ donor for an intestinal transplant.

CDR3 region: CAIREGGNTEAFF. The DNA of the CDR3 is TGTGCCATCCGGGAGGGGGGGAACACTGAAGCTTTCTTT. The J gene is TRBJ1-1, the V gene TRBV6-1; a possible D gene is TRBD1 (6 bases). Germline loops: CDR1 MNHNS, CDR2 SASEGT. The V gene lost 10 bases and the J gene lost 1 base, with 13 bases spanning the gap. The length of the CDR3 is 13 residues.

This clone was seen just once. The chain carries TRBV6-5 and TRBJ2-2; 8 bases align to TRBD2. J gave up 3 bases and V 5 bases, and 2 bases lay outside the gene matches. This CDR3 comprises 14 residues. Germline V lookup: CDR1 MNHEY, CDR2 SVGAGI. CDR3: CASSGTRDTGELFF. CDR3 nucleotide sequence: TGTGCCAGCAGTGGGACTAGAGACACCGGGGAGCTGTTTTTT.

This clone was seen just once. CDR3 nucleotide sequence: TGTGCCAGCAGTTCATTGCAGGGCGGCAATCAGCCCCAGCATTTT. Amino acids: CASSSLQGGNQPQHF. The chain is built from TRBV27 and TRBJ1-5; weak D call: TRBD1 (5 bases). V was clipped by 4 bases and J by 2 bases, with 12 bases between them. CDR1 is MNHEY and CDR2 is SMNVEV in the germline V gene (reference sequence). This CDR3 is built from 15 residues.

The rearrangement links TRBV5-6 to TRBJ1-2; D might be TRBD1 (6 bases). Trimming pared 1 base from V and 4 bases from J, leaving 14 bases between. The CDR3 is made up of 15 amino acids. The germline gives CDR1 SGHDT, CDR2 YYEEEE. The CDR3 spells CASSLIQGSFYGYTF. The DNA for the CDR3 is TGTGCCAGCAGCTTGATACAGGGCTCCTTCTATGGCTACACCTTC.

The chain carries TRBV7-2 and TRBJ1-5; 10 bases are shared with TRBD1. The V gene end was trimmed by 6 bases and the J gene end by 5 bases; junction bases not matched to a gene: 10. Germline V gene sequence: CDR1 SGHTA, CDR2 FQGNSA. The CDR3 is made up of 16 amino acids. This CDR3 reads CASSTAGQGSYQPQHF. The CDR3 DNA sequence: TGTGCCAGCAGTACCGCGGGACAGGGGAGCTATCAGCCCCAGCATTTT.

CDR3 loop: CASSSKTGLEGSNTEAFF. The CDR3 bases are TGTGCCAGCAGCTCGAAGACAGGGCTGGAAGGCTCGAACACTGAAGCTTTCTTT. The rearrangement joins TRBV11-3 to TRBJ1-1; 7 bases are a match to TRBD1. From germline, CDR1 is SGHNT and CDR2 YENEEA. The V and J ends lost 4 bases and 1 base, in that order; junction bases with no gene match: 15. The CDR3 runs 18 residues.

The V call is TRBV10-2, the J call TRBJ2-7; 13 nucleotides line up with TRBD2. The germline gives CDR1 WSHSY, CDR2 SAAADI. Trimming removed 2 bases from V and 0 bases from J; junction bases left unmatched: 7. CDR3 size: 18 residues. The CDR3: CASSEPPRTSGSSYEQYF. DNA of the CDR3: TGCGCCAGCAGTGAGCCACCACGGACTAGCGGGAGCTCCTACGAGCAGTACTTC.

V is TRBV29-1 and J is TRBJ1-1; D unresolved. Germline V gene data show CDR1 as SQVTM and CDR2 as ANQGSEA. Trimming stripped 3 bases from V and 3 bases from J, with 20 bases between. The CDR3 has 16 amino acids. CDR3 protein: CSVEIFPGTTYTEAFF. The CDR3 DNA reads as TGCAGCGTTGAGATTTTCCCGGGTACGACGTACACTGAAGCTTTCTTT.

The V gene is TRBV6-4, the J gene TRBJ2-7, with 7 bases lining up with TRBD2. The CDR3 loop spans 12 amino acids. Germline lookup yields CDR1 MRHNA and CDR2 SNTAGT. V dropped 11 bases and J dropped 3; count of bases not matched to a gene: 7. CDR3: CARPRGVYEQYF. CDR3 coding DNA: TGTGCCCGCCCCCGGGGGGTCTACGAGCAGTACTTC.

The gene calls are TRBV28 and TRBJ1-2; TRBD1 might be the D (5 bases). The V and J ends lost 8 bases and 4 bases respectively, with 20 bases between them. The CDR3 extends over 15 amino acids. Looked up from germline, CDR1 is MDHEN and CDR2 is SYDVKM. The CDR3 DNA follows: TGTGCCAGCTTTGGCCCGGGACGGCGGGGCTATGGCTACACCTTC. Protein: CASFGPGRRGYGYTF.

This clone was recorded once. V is TRBV5-1 and J is TRBJ1-1; D possibly corresponds to TRBD1 (6 bases). CDR1 SGHRS and CDR2 YFSETQ come from the germline V gene. Trimming shortened V by 6 bases and J by 4 bases, and 13 bases separated the two germline ends. CDR3 length: 13 amino acids. CDR3 nucleotides: TGCGCCAGCAACTTTCAAGGGGGCACTGAAGCTTTCTTT. This encodes CASNFQGGTEAFF. Looking up the rest from reference TRBV5-1 and TRBJ1-1 gives the full variable domain: KAGVTQTPRYLIKTRGQQVTLSCSPISGHRSVSWYQQTPGQGLQFLFEYFSETQRNKGNFPGRFSGRQFSNSRSEMNVSTLELGDSALYLCASNFQGGTEAFFGQGTRLTVV.

The table lists this clone with a few counts. V is TRBV2 and J is TRBJ2-1; 8 bases agree with TRBD2. This CDR3 is built from 16 residues. Germline CDR1 is SNHLY and CDR2 is FYNNEI. V lost 8 bases, J lost 6 bases, and 15 bases stayed unmatched. The DNA for the CDR3 is TGTGCCAGCGCAACCAGGAGGGCTAGCGGGCGCAATGAGCAGTTCTTC. Its protein is CASATRRASGRNEQFF.

There are a few counts of this clone. The chain recombines TRBV5-6 with TRBJ1-1; tentative D call: TRBD1 (5 bases). Trimming pared 5 bases from V and 5 bases from J, leaving 13 bases between. In germline, CDR1 is SGHDT, CDR2 YYEEEE. The CDR3 extends over 13 amino acids. CDR3 residues: CASRPRGGTEAFF. In DNA, the CDR3 is TGTGCCAGCAGGCCGCGCGGGGGAACTGAAGCTTTCTTT.

Worth noting for this clone: Additional DNA sequences in this sample encode the identical CDR3. The genes are TRBV18 and TRBJ1-2; D not certain. The CDR3 covers 14 residues. V was trimmed by 0 bases and J by 8 bases, leaving 13 bases between them. Germline V gives CDR1 KGHSH, CDR2 LQKENI. CDR3 sequence: CASSPPRARYGYTF. DNA for the CDR3: TGTGCCAGCTCACCACCGAGGGCTCGGTACGGCTACACCTTC.

The chain links TRBV28 to TRBJ1-2, with TRBD1 identical over 10 bases. V shed 5 bases, J shed 5 bases, and the junction held 2 bases outside the gene matches. The CDR3 is 13 amino acids. Per the germline V gene, CDR1 is MDHEN and CDR2 is SYDVKM. CDR3 sequence (DNA): TGTGCCAGCAGTCGGGACAGGGGATATGGCTACACCTTC. This sequence encodes CASSRDRGYGYTF.

With regard to this clone: At one of its ends the junction is not consistent with the germline gene, which may arise from a read error. The rearrangement joins TRBV5-1 to TRBJ2-5; no firm D call. The CDR3 spans 13 residues. CDR1 is SGHRS and CDR2 is YFSETQ in the germline V gene. The CDR3 bases are TGCGCCAGCAGCTTGAAGTGGGTAGAGACTCAGTACTTC. Amino acid sequence: CASSLKWVETQYF.

The CDR3 spells CASRLTQTGLNTGELFF. CDR3 bases: TGTGCCAGCAGGTTAACACAAACGGGATTGAACACCGGGGAGCTGTTTTTT. The V call is TRBV11-3, the J call TRBJ2-2; D may be TRBD2 (5 bases). The CDR3 length is 17 residues. With 6 bases removed from V and 1 base from J, the gap between germline ends came to 18 bases. Germline assignment: CDR1 SGHNT and CDR2 YENEEA.

CDR3 region: CASSLTGGRTEAFF. For the CDR3, the DNA is TGTGCCAGCAGTTTAACAGGGGGAAGGACTGAAGCTTTCTTT. This rearrangement joins TRBV27 to TRBJ1-1; TRBD1 matches at 8 bases. The CDR3 runs to 14 residues. J was trimmed by 5 bases and V by 2 bases; bases with no gene match: 4. The germline CDR1 and CDR2 sequences are MNHEY and SMNVEV (reference sequence).

In its sample, this clone was seen once. V gene TRBV5-1 combines with J gene TRBJ2-5, with D hard to call. The J call is in doubt because the DNA end fits TRBJ2-7 better. The CDR3 is 12 residues long. In germline, CDR1 is SGHRS, CDR2 YFSETQ. CDR3 residues: CASSQSSYEQYF. For the CDR3, the DNA is TGCGCCAGCAGCCAAAGCTCCTACGAGCAGTACTTC.

The gene calls are TRBV2 and TRBJ2-7; TRBD1 aligns across 7 bases. Per the germline V gene, CDR1 is SNHLY and CDR2 is FYNNEI. V trimming: 7 bases; J trimming: 9 bases; junction bases outside the gene matches: 15. CDR3 length: 14 amino acids. The CDR3 sequence: CASTVTDRVQRQYF. CDR3 DNA: TGTGCCAGCACCGTTACCGACAGGGTTCAGAGGCAGTACTTC.

This rearrangement joins TRBV6-5 to TRBJ1-2; D might be TRBD1 (5 bases). Germline-derived CDR1 and CDR2 are MNHEY and SVGAGI. Trimming stripped 0 bases from V and 5 bases from J, with 13 bases between. The length of the CDR3 is 15 residues. The CDR3 reads CASSYSGRDSYGYTF. DNA of the CDR3: TGTGCCAGCAGTTACTCGGGCAGGGACTCATATGGCTACACCTTC.